The 24 T cell receptor beta chains in this list originate from one sample, sequenced in a study of blood T cell repertoires in COVID-19. Generated by immunoSEQ multiplex PCR, the TCRdb table keeps only in-frame clones and is missing some. The data contain 120,000 or so clones, about three quarters of them seen just once; the ten biggest clones take up 2% to 2.5%. The specimen sequenced was peripheral blood. Receptor source: a woman aged 70-85 years with acute or convalescent COVID-19.

This sequence joins TRBV27 and TRBJ2-1, with 9 bases that match TRBD2. This CDR3 spans 15 amino acids. With 3 bases clipped from V and 7 bases from J, the junction kept 7 bases outside the gene matches. Germline CDR1 MNHEY, CDR2 SMNVEV (reference sequence). The CDR3 loop reads CASSFASGKVNEQFF. DNA for the CDR3: TGTGCCAGCAGTTTCGCTAGCGGGAAGGTGAATGAGCAGTTCTTC.

The chain joins TRBV19 to TRBJ1-5; 9 nucleotides align to TRBD1. Germline V CDR1 and CDR2: LNHDA, SQIVND (reference sequence). The CDR3 covers 15 residues. J lost 6 bases, V lost 4 bases, and 7 bases had no gene match. CDR3: CASSTGQGSGQPQHF. The CDR3 DNA sequence: TGTGCCAGTAGTACGGGACAGGGCTCCGGTCAGCCCCAGCATTTT.

J is TRBJ2-1 and V is TRBV20-1; D might be TRBD1 (6 bases). V lost 6 bases and J 7 bases, leaving 10 bases between the germline ends. The CDR3 extends over 11 amino acids. Germline V gene sequence: CDR1 DFQATT, CDR2 SNEGSKA (reference sequence). In DNA form, the CDR3 reads TGCAGTGCCCAAGGGGGAAATGAGCAGTTCTTC. Its translation is CSAQGGNEQFF.

This sequence joins TRBV27 and TRBJ2-5; the match to TRBD2 covers 9 bases. Germline V gives CDR1 MNHEY, CDR2 SMNVEV (reference sequence). The CDR3 has 17 residues. After removal of 5 bases from V and 5 bases from J, the junction contained 15 bases not matched to a gene. As DNA, the CDR3 is TGTGCCAGCAGTCCCCGGGTAGCGGGAGCTGGATATGAGACCCAGTACTTC. Protein: CASSPRVAGAGYETQYF.

The J gene is TRBJ2-3, the V gene TRBV10-3; TRBD1 matches at 9 bases. The CDR3 has 16 amino acids. The germline V gene encodes CDR1 ENHRY and CDR2 SYGVKD. The junction had 8 bases not matched to a gene; V was cut back by 5 bases and J by 2 bases. CDR3 protein: CAISRKTGGPTDTQYF. CDR3 coding DNA: TGTGCCATCAGTAGAAAGACAGGGGGACCCACAGATACGCAGTATTTT.

The rearrangement joins TRBV12-3 or TRBV12-4 to TRBJ2-7; 9 positions match TRBD1. The J segment lost 7 bases and the V segment lost 5 bases, leaving 6 bases of the junction unmatched. This CDR3 is built from 13 residues. CDR3 in amino acids: CASSTGTGNEQYF. In nucleotides, the CDR3 is TGTGCCAGCAGTACCGGGACAGGGAATGAGCAGTACTTC.

The chain links TRBV6-6 to TRBJ1-6; perhaps TRBD1 as D (6 bases). V lost 6 bases and J 4 bases, leaving 13 bases between the germline ends. Looked up from germline, CDR1 is MNHNY and CDR2 is SVGAGI (reference sequence). This CDR3 region has 15 residues. The CDR3 reads CASSDDRLYNSPLHF. CDR3 nucleotide sequence: TGTGCCAGCAGCGATGACAGGCTTTATAATTCACCCCTCCACTTT.

J is TRBJ1-2 and V is TRBV19; 12 bases match TRBD1. CDR1 is LNHDA, CDR2 SQIVND, per germline (reference sequence). V dropped 4 bases and J dropped 6; count of bases not matched to a gene: 9. The CDR3 is 16 amino acids. CDR3 sequence reads: CASSKTRDRGRHGYTF. DNA for the CDR3: TGTGCCAGTAGTAAGACCCGGGACAGGGGGCGTCATGGCTACACCTTC.

V gene TRBV5-1 combines with J gene TRBJ1-4, with TRBD1 identical over 7 bases. This CDR3 has 16 residues. V lost 4 bases, J lost 4 bases, and 10 bases stayed unmatched. Germline values: CDR1 SGHRS, CDR2 YFSETQ. This CDR3 is CASSPHAGTVNEKLFF. CDR3 DNA: TGCGCCAGCAGCCCCCACGCCGGGACAGTTAATGAAAAACTGTTTTTT.

The chain couples TRBV13 to TRBJ2-5; TRBD1 agrees at 11 bases. With 3 bases clipped from V and 6 bases from J, the junction kept 6 bases outside the gene matches. This CDR3 has 15 amino acids. Germline V gene sequence: CDR1 PRHDT, CDR2 FYEKMQ (reference sequence). The CDR3 spells CASSLGQGVGKTQYF. CDR3 sequence (DNA): TGTGCCAGCAGCTTGGGACAGGGGGTGGGGAAGACCCAGTACTTC.

This chain connects TRBV19 to TRBJ2-7; 11 bases line up with TRBD1. CDR1 LNHDA and CDR2 SQIVND come from the germline V gene (reference sequence). The CDR3 length is 15 residues. Trimming took 6 bases from V and 5 from J; bases not matched to a gene: 9. DNA of the CDR3: TGTGCCAGTAGCGGCCGGGACAGGGGGAACCACGAGCAGTACTTC. It specifies CASSGRDRGNHEQYF.

J is TRBJ2-5 and V is TRBV7-8, with 7 bases fitting TRBD1. Looked up from germline, CDR1 is SGHVS and CDR2 is FQNEAQ. V shed 5 bases, J shed 1 base, and the junction held 7 bases outside the gene matches. The CDR3 consists of 15 residues. CDR3 region: CASSVPGTAQETQYF. The CDR3 DNA reads as TGTGCCAGCAGCGTCCCCGGGACAGCCCAAGAGACCCAGTACTTC. The complete variable domain, with remaining parts taken from reference TRBV7-8 and TRBJ2-5, reads GAGVSQSPRYKVAKRGQDVALRCDPISGHVSLFWYQQALGQGPEFLTYFQNEAQLDKSGLPSDRFFAERPEGSVSTLKIQRTQQEDSAVYLCASSVPGTAQETQYFGPGTRLLVL.

The chain couples TRBV7-2 to TRBJ2-5; D is uncertain. The V end was cut by 5 bases, the J end by 4 bases, with 17 bases between. The germline V gene has CDR1 SGHTA and CDR2 FQGNSA. This CDR3 has 15 amino acids. CDR3 coding DNA: TGTGCCAGCAGCGAAGGTTCCATTCCGGGAGAGACCCAGTACTTC. Protein product: CASSEGSIPGETQYF.

The chain is built from TRBV7-2 and TRBJ1-1; 7 bases line up with TRBD1. This CDR3 contains 14 residues. The V gene's germline CDR1 is SGHTA and CDR2 FQGNSA. V was pared by 6 bases and J by 0 bases, with 4 bases of the junction left unmatched. The CDR3 region is CASSRQGLNTEAFF. Written as DNA, the CDR3 is TGTGCCAGCAGTCGACAGGGTCTGAACACTGAAGCTTTCTTT.

The CDR3 spells CAIRGPSYEQYF. The CDR3 DNA is TGTGCCATCAGGGGGCCCTCCTACGAGCAGTACTTC. The chain couples TRBV10-3 to TRBJ2-7, with a weak D call TRBD1 (5 bases). Deletions cut 6 bases from V and 0 bases from J, with 6 bases between. This CDR3 has 12 residues. The germline gives CDR1 ENHRY, CDR2 SYGVKD.

The sample holds one count of this clone. The genes are TRBV5-6 and TRBJ2-3; D unresolved. The CDR3 consists of 14 residues. Trimming removed 0 bases from V and 2 bases from J, with 7 bases in between. Germline assignment: CDR1 SGHDT and CDR2 YYEEEE. CDR3 nucleotides: TGTGCCAGCAGCTTGGCCCAGTACACAGATACGCAGTATTTT. Protein sequence: CASSLAQYTDTQYF. Drawing the rest from reference TRBV5-6 and TRBJ2-3, the complete variable domain is DAGVTQSPTHLIKTRGQQVTLRCSPKSGHDTVSWYQQALGQGPQFIFQYYEEEERQRGNFPDRFSGHQFPNYSSELNVNALLLGDSALYLCASSLAQYTDTQYFGPGTRLTVL.

The chain links TRBV11-2 to TRBJ1-2; 7 bases fit TRBD1. This CDR3 is built from 13 residues. V lost 6 bases to trimming and J lost 8 bases; unmatched junction nucleotides: 9. Germline lookup yields CDR1 SGHAT and CDR2 FQNNGV. DNA of the CDR3: TGTGCCAGCAGTTTTGGTGGGACAGCAGGCTACACCTTC. As protein: CASSFGGTAGYTF.

This chain joins TRBV29-1 and TRBJ1-2; 9 positions match TRBD1. Trimming took 1 base from V and 7 from J; bases not matched to a gene: 10. The CDR3 loop spans 15 amino acids. CDR1 is SQVTM, CDR2 ANQGSEA, per germline. CDR3 loop: CSVEGTGARSGGYTF. The CDR3 bases are TGCAGCGTTGAAGGGACAGGGGCGCGATCGGGTGGCTACACCTTC.

There are a few counts of this clone. The genes are TRBV19 and TRBJ2-2, with 9 bases aligning to TRBD2. This CDR3 has 15 residues. The trim removed 7 bases at V and 6 bases at J, leaving 9 bases unmatched. Germline V gene data show CDR1 as LNHDA and CDR2 as SQIVND (reference sequence). The CDR3 region has the DNA TGTGCCAGTACCCGGGTAGCGGGAGTTCCCGGGGAGCTGTTTTTT. Amino acids: CASTRVAGVPGELFF.

This chain uses TRBV5-4 with TRBJ1-6, with TRBD1 matching 8 bases. V dropped 0 bases and J dropped 6; count of bases not matched to a gene: 5. Germline V gene sequence: CDR1 SGHNT, CDR2 YYREEE (reference sequence). The CDR3 has 16 residues. The CDR3 DNA reads TGTGCCAGCAGCTTGGACCAGGGGGCGAGTAATTCACCCCTCCACTTT. Encoded protein: CASSLDQGASNSPLHF. The full variable domain, completed using reference TRBV5-4 and TRBJ1-6, is ETGVTQSPTHLIKTRGQQVTLRCSSQSGHNTVSWYQQALGQGPQFIFQYYREEENGRGNFPPRFSGLQFPNYSSELNVNALELDDSALYLCASSLDQGASNSPLHFGNGTRLTVT.

V usage is TRBV27 and J usage is TRBJ2-1, with TRBD2 identical over 7 bases. After removal of 5 bases from V and 4 bases from J, the junction contained 14 bases not matched to a gene. Germline V gene data show CDR1 as MNHEY and CDR2 as SMNVEV (reference sequence). The CDR3 length is 17 residues. The CDR3 loop is CASSVGGVGTLYNEQFF. As DNA, the CDR3 is TGTGCCAGCAGTGTGGGGGGGGTCGGGACTTTATACAATGAGCAGTTCTTC.

The chain is built from TRBV7-9 and TRBJ2-1, with D tentatively TRBD2 (5 bases). Germline V CDR1 and CDR2: SEHNR, FQNEAQ (reference sequence). The CDR3 has 14 residues. Trimming took 0 bases from V and 9 from J, leaving 12 bases between them. The DNA for the CDR3 is TGTGCCAGCAGCTTAGCCCACCCCAGCGGTGAGCAGTTCTTC. Its protein product is CASSLAHPSGEQFF.

The chain links TRBV7-2 to TRBJ2-7; D ambiguous. This CDR3 comprises 14 residues. V gave up 5 bases and J gave up 1 base, with 12 bases separating them. The V gene's germline CDR1 is SGHTA and CDR2 FQGNSA. CDR3 region: CASSLGHQSYEQYF. The DNA for the CDR3 is TGTGCCAGCAGCCTAGGGCACCAGTCCTACGAGCAGTACTTC.

In its sample, this clone was seen many times. Here the CDR3 reads CASSPGTGGAPYGYTF. The CDR3 DNA reads TGTGCCAGCAGCCCAGGGACAGGGGGCGCCCCCTATGGCTACACCTTC. The V call is TRBV5-4, the J call TRBJ1-2, with 12 nucleotides matching TRBD1. The CDR3 is 16 amino acids. V was pared by 4 bases and J by 4 bases, with 8 bases of the junction left unmatched. Germline CDR1 is SGHNT and CDR2 is YYREEE (reference sequence).